The 6 T cell receptor beta chains below all came from one sample that was sequenced in a study of metastatic and nonmetastatic thyroid tumors. With MiXCR, TCRdb reprocessed the PCR reads. The data show around 12,000 clones, around 10% seen once. Thyroid surgery took place with no prior treatment in any patient. The source material was blood. The source of these receptors is a female donor with papillary thyroid cancer or a benign thyroid nodule (not recorded which). Some clones in this sample may be carry-over from other donors' samples.

There are many counts of this clone. One base away lies a much larger clone, so this may be a sequencing read error. The chain carries TRBV19 and TRBJ1-2; D is perhaps TRBD1 (6 bases). CDR1 LNHDA and CDR2 SQIVND come from the germline V gene (reference sequence). The length of the CDR3 is 14 residues. V was shortened by 5 bases and J by 7 bases, with 17 bases between the two germline ends. The CDR3: CASSPTGPLGGYTF. CDR3 DNA sequence: TGTGCCAGTAGTCCGACAGGACCGTTAGGTGGCTACACCTTC.

This clone has at least ten counts. The J gene is TRBJ2-1, the V gene TRBV5-1; 7 bases fit TRBD1. The CDR3 length is 16 residues. V lost 0 bases and J lost 8; bases outside the gene matches: 11. Germline V CDR1 and CDR2: SGHRS, YFSETQ. As DNA, the CDR3 is TGCGCCAGCAGCTTGGACCCGGGACAGTCCGGTTATGAGCAGTTCTTC. Protein product: CASSLDPGQSGYEQFF.

This clone came up many times. The genes are TRBV7-3 and TRBJ1-5; D not resolved. Trimming shortened V by 1 base and J by 6 bases, and 7 bases separated the two germline ends. The germline gives CDR1 SGHTA, CDR2 FQGTGA. The CDR3 is made up of 13 amino acids. CDR3 amino acids: CASSLSTGQPQHF. Here the CDR3 DNA reads TGTGCCAGCAGCTTAAGCACCGGTCAGCCCCAGCATTTT.

Note on this clone: Its ends do not fully match the called genes, so a read error is possible. The V call is TRBV4-3, the J call TRBJ2-7; TRBD1 is a possible D gene (5 bases). This CDR3 has 15 residues. Germline-derived CDR1 and CDR2 are LGHNA and YSLEER. As DNA, the CDR3 is TGCGCCAGCCGCCAAGATCGATCCAGGGTCTACGAGAAGTACTTC. Residues: CASRQDRSRVYEKYF.

About this clone: The conserved phenylalanine or tryptophan normally closing the CDR3 is absent here, so this likely arose from a read error. This chain connects TRBV11-2 to TRBJ1-2; unclear D gene. Germline CDR1 is SGHAT and CDR2 is FQNNGV. CDR3 length: 13 residues. V lost 5 bases to trimming and J lost 2 bases, with 9 bases between them. The CDR3 protein is CASSRDINYGYTL. CDR3 DNA: TGTGCCAGCAGCCGAGACATCAACTATGGCTACACCCTC.

This clone has ten or more counts. J is TRBJ1-1 and V is TRBV5-1; D ambiguous. Trimming took off 0 bases at V and 0 bases at J, with 6 bases between the two ends. Germline assignment: CDR1 SGHRS and CDR2 YFSETQ. The CDR3 length is 14 residues. The DNA for the CDR3 is TGCGCCAGCAGCTTGGACGGAATGAACACTGAAGCTTTCTTT. This translates into CASSLDGMNTEAFF.